These 4 T cell receptor beta chains came from one sample sequenced in a study of T-cell memory formation after mild COVID-19. Each CDR3 protein is one row after TCRdb ran MiXCR on the 5' RACE reads. Found here are just over 400,000 distinct CDR3 sequences, about 22% of them singletons; the top ten hold 10% to 15%. Sequenced material: PBMCs or a T cell subset sorted from them (not recorded which). Receptor source: an adult woman who had mild COVID-19 (a few samples of this study predate the infection). Cell type and time point are not known.

This clonotype was seen more than once but under ten times. The V gene is TRBV7-2, the J gene TRBJ1-2; 9 bases line up with TRBD1. With V trimmed by 2 bases and J by 5 bases, 6 bases remained unmatched. The CDR3 loop spans 15 amino acids. The germline V gene has CDR1 SGHTA and CDR2 FQGNSA. The CDR3: CASSLRVTGGYGYTF. The CDR3 nucleotides read TGTGCCAGCAGCTTAAGGGTGACAGGGGGGTATGGCTACACCTTC.

This clonotype occurred a few times. The V call is TRBV4-2, the J call TRBJ2-7; D is possibly TRBD2 (5 bases). This CDR3 is 12 amino acids long. The V and J ends lost 3 bases and 6 bases respectively, with 9 bases between them. Germline V lookup: CDR1 LGHNA, CDR2 YNFKEQ. This chain's CDR3 is CASSHGVGEQYF. The CDR3 region has the DNA TGTGCCAGCAGCCACGGGGTTGGCGAGCAGTACTTC.

Only a few counts were recorded for this clonotype. The chain couples TRBV18 to TRBJ1-2, with 7 bases lining up with TRBD1. The CDR3 extends over 16 amino acids. From germline, CDR1 is KGHSH and CDR2 LQKENI. The junction had 16 bases not matched to a gene; V was cut back by 3 bases and J by 9 bases. Written as DNA, the CDR3 is TGTGCCAGCTCACCTGGAAGGGGGCAACTGCGGTATCGCTACACCTTC. As protein: CASSPGRGQLRYRYTF. Full variable domain (remainder filled in from reference TRBV18 and TRBJ1-2): NAGVMQNPRHLVRRRGQEARLRCSPMKGHSHVYWYRQLPEEGLKFMVYLQKENIIDESGMPKERFSAEFPKEGPSILRIQQVVRGDSAAYFCASSPGRGQLRYRYTFGSGTRLTVV.

In this sample, this clonotype turned up a few times. V usage is TRBV7-2 and J usage is TRBJ1-3; TRBD1 agrees at 9 bases. J gave up 7 bases and V 1 base, and 5 bases lay outside the gene matches. CDR3 length: 15 amino acids. Germline V gene lookup returns CDR1 SGHTA and CDR2 FQGNSA. Here the CDR3 reads CASSLVGTGSNTIYF. The CDR3 nucleotides read TGTGCCAGCAGCTTAGTGGGGACAGGGTCGAACACCATATATTTT.